This TCR beta chain was captured by sequencing in a study of blood T cell repertoires in COVID-19. At the level of the study: Sites in the United States, Italy and Spain provided acute and convalescent COVID-19 samples. Sources were T cells, B-cell-depleted T cells, or PBMCs; the material itself was cDNA or gDNA.

Germline V gives CDR1 MGHRA, CDR2 YSYEKL. The CDR3 runs to 18 residues. V was cut by 0 bases and J by 4 bases, with 21 bases left in between. Study processing details: Researchers report that nucleated cell counts were estimated from reference gene primer amplification. The repertoire was sequenced with immunoSEQ multiplex PCR; TCRdb's copy has only in-frame clones and lacks some. That table furnishes V, J and clone size, whereas the DNA furnished D and trimming. The table records tens of thousands of clones, roughly 83% of them present only once. The genes are TRBV4-1 and TRBJ1-1, with D maybe TRBD1 (6 bases). Sequenced: peripheral blood. The receptor comes from a man older than 75 with active or convalescent COVID-19. In DNA form, the CDR3 reads TGCGCCAGCAGCCAAGATTACAGGGTGGCAAGTGGGCGCACTGAAGCTTTCTTT. It specifies CASSQDYRVASGRTEAFF.